This T cell receptor beta chain appears in the sequencing data of a study of T cells after yellow fever vaccination (dated by TCRdb to the late 2010s). Regarding the research as a whole: The SMART-Seq v4 Ultra Low Input RNA kit was used to prepare libraries from fractions with low cell numbers. Bulk TCR alpha and beta repertoires were sequenced longitudinally to track T-cell clones before and after primary and booster YFV17D yellow fever vaccination. Two healthy male donors, one aged 18 to 30 and one aged 30 to 40 years, made up the cohort. Bulk PBMC replicates and cell subsets were isolated from blood drawn at multiple timepoints before and after both primary and secondary immunization. The research as a whole found: The secondary T-cell response was found to be weaker but faster than the primary response, with a peak reached on day 5 rather than on day 15. After the booster, most clones that had expanded after primary vaccination were detected again (around 97% of CD4 and more than 80% of CD8), suggesting broad maintenance of memory. Computational filtering was required because FACS-sorted repertoires could contain abundant contaminating clonotypes from the bulk population. A small fraction of clonotypes appeared in both the CD4 and CD8 compartments, likely as a result of convergent recombination. Because only a couple of donors were included in the study, the extent to which the findings can be generalized is limited.

TCR cDNA was made using 5'RACE template switching, a step that added a universal primer site and unique molecular identifiers. cDNA synthesis was primed from both the TCR alpha and TCR beta constant segments. Library amplification used two PCR steps, and the second PCR step added sample barcodes and sequencing adapters. Sequencing of libraries was done on Illumina HiSeq 2500 (2x100 bp) or NovaSeq (2x150 bp). The authors' pipeline ran thus. Reads were demultiplexed and collapsed into UMI consensus sequences with MIGEC, and V(D)J alignment was performed with MiXCR. Clonotypes responding to the vaccine were identified with edgeR on replicate PBMC samples, with the criteria of FDR below 0.01 and a log2 fold change above 5 up to day 15. Bulk clonotypes were assigned CD4 or CD8 identity according to which sequenced CD4 or CD8 repertoire held them at higher abundance. Starting from the raw public reads, TCRdb applied fastp trimming at Q25, assembled clones with MiXCR and retained in-frame beta chains. Merged by CDR3 protein, the rows form single entries marked with the most common genes and DNA. These V and J calls rely on TCRdb rather than the paper's analysis. Across this sample there are just under 600,000 distinct CDR3 sequences, with approximately 13% seen only once. Of the sample, 11% to 15% falls within the top ten clones.

This clonotype occurred a few times. It lacks a known antigen. Per-nucleotide qualities are absent, and no much larger clonotype sits a single base away. From the cysteine up to the phenylalanine, the CDR3 has a length of 14 residues. The CDR3 DNA has 42 bases and is translated from base 1. The germline V gene (reference sequence) specifies DFQATT as CDR1 and SNEGSKA as CDR2. Unmatched junction bases come to 2, with V trimmed by 3 bases and J by 2 bases. The treatment or condition label, read with the paper, signifies: live attenuated yellow fever vaccine strain. At each blood-draw timepoint, two biological replicates of bulk PBMCs were collected. PBMCs were isolated from peripheral blood using a standard Ficoll-Paque protocol. TriZol was used to extract RNA from bulk PBMCs, CD4 and CD8 fractions, and dextramer-positive and dextramer-negative fractions.

The sample consisted of PBMCs, taken on the day of the yellow fever booster vaccination. This TCR came from a man aged 25-40 years who received the YFV17D yellow fever vaccine. This receptor chain uses TRBV20-1 and TRBJ2-3, and TRBD1 aligns with 10 junction nucleotides. The CDR3: CSASGTGATDTQYF. The bases are TGCAGTGCTAGTGGGACAGGGGCCACAGATACGCAGTATTTT.